This TCR beta chain was found in a study of identifying expanded T cells in peripheral blood. The sample holds one count of this clone. The antigen remains unidentified. Collection occurred without any documented infections or immune events in donors. Only in-frame clones appear in the TCRdb table, and some are missing; sequencing was by immunoSEQ multiplex PCR. The data show around 47,000 clones, 82% seen once. Study observations and caveats: Across healthy donors, higher total template counts meant significantly greater roughly two-week count variance. Technical replicates showed about 1.2 changed clones; two weeks roughly 18; four weeks 19.

The sequencing sample was made of blood. This TCR came from a person aged 18 to 75 in good health.

CDR3 sequence: CASSPGNRDNTEAFF. CDR3 sequence (DNA): TGTGCCAGCTCACCAGGCAACAGGGACAACACTGAAGCTTTCTTT. The rearrangement uses TRBV18 and TRBJ1-1, with D tentatively TRBD1 (6 bases). Trimming removed 2 bases at V and 2 bases at J, with 12 bases between. The CDR3 covers 15 residues. Germline CDR1 is KGHSH and CDR2 is LQKENI.